This T cell receptor (beta chain) was found in a study of CD8+ T cells in alopecia areata (dated by TCRdb to between 2017 and 2018). Turning to the overall study: Treated patients were enrolled in an open-label pilot trial of oral tofacitinib at 5 to 10 mg twice daily for moderate-to-severe alopecia areata. RNA was extracted with the PAXgene miRNA kit for fixed scalp, the miRNeasy kit for PBMCs, and the RNeasy kit for mouse skin. Biopsies were taken from tofacitinib-treated patients at baseline and at 4 and 24 weeks of treatment, and a later scalp biopsy was taken in several of the tofacitinib-treated patients. Scalp clonality was compared across normal scalp (n=4), patchy alopecia areata scalp (n=8), and alopecia totalis/universalis scalp (n=8). In both human patients and the C3H/HeJ mouse model, the study applied high-throughput TCRbeta sequencing to look at T cell clonal expansion in alopecia areata. Patients stayed on tofacitinib for 6 to 18 months and then had 6 months of follow-up off drug so that delayed response and recurrence could be assessed. Scalp tissue and sorted CD4+ and CD8+ peripheral blood T cells from patchy and totalis/universalis alopecia areata patients and from healthy controls were covered by human TCRbeta sequencing. immunoSEQ multiplex PCR using 35 Vbeta forward primers and 13 Jbeta reverse primers was used to amplify TCRbeta CDR3 regions. Broader findings and caveats from the paper: Lesional scalp, especially in alopecia totalis/universalis, showed higher clonality and more expanded CD8+ clones than normal scalp, suggesting antigenic drive. TCR sequences shared between patients were less clear than in mice, possibly partly because of HLA diversity in the patient population. Unlike mouse skin, where gammadelta T cells dominate, normal human skin contains resident alphabeta T cells that get sequenced too, which complicates analysis of the scalp TCR repertoire.

The intended sense of this specimen's time point label: baseline before oral tofacitinib. Lesional scalp punch biopsies and peripheral blood were obtained from alopecia areata patients. PBMCs were separated by density centrifugation and stained for CD3, CD4 and CD8, after which CD4+ and CD8+ T cells were sorted on a FACSAria. Concerning this clone: The clone's antigen remains unknown. The sample holds no much larger clone one base away, and base qualities are not on file.

Receptor amplification or capture employed the immunoSEQ multiplex PCR assay. For TCR sequencing, RNA was extracted from every sample and reverse transcribed into cDNA to serve as template. First-strand cDNA was synthesized using SuperScript III with a 2:1 mix of oligo-dT and random hexamers. A synthetic immune receptor repertoire was used to measure amplification bias, and any remaining bias was corrected computationally. As for how the authors treated the data: Raw reads were preprocessed to remove errors, and CDR3 was defined by IMGT conventions from the conserved cysteine to phenylalanine. Clonality was calculated as 1 minus Shannon entropy normalized by log2 of the number of productive unique TCRs. Whether scalp clones were CD4 or CD8 was inferred by matching scalp TCRbeta sequences against CD4 and CD8 repertoires sorted from blood. Here the immuneACCESS table is served through TCRdb, limited to in-frame sequences with V and J called. Missing clones are a known gap in these copies; in checked studies unresolved V genes cover under half, and the rest lacks a known reason. D and trimming were read from the DNA, whereas the V and J calls and clone size are those reported in that table. The sample contains roughly 130,000 clones, roughly 54% of them found a single time. Roughly 4.3% of the sample is in the top ten clones.

The CDR3 contains 14 residues, cysteine and phenylalanine counted. Kept here is only the CDR3 DNA, which spans 42 bases and is read in frame from base 1. CDR1 is given as SGHTA and CDR2 as FQGNSA, both from the germline V gene. The germline V end is reduced by 1 base and the J end by 7 bases; junction bases left unmatched: 2. Sequenced here: CD4+ T cells sorted from blood, sampled at week 0. The sequence links TRBV7-2 to TRBJ1-4; a stretch of 8 junction bases matches TRBD1. This receptor was taken from a human donor with alopecia areata. The DNA reads as follows: TGTGCCAGCAGCTTAGTTGACAGGGGTGAAAAACTGTTTTTT. Translated, this is CASSLVDRGEKLFF.